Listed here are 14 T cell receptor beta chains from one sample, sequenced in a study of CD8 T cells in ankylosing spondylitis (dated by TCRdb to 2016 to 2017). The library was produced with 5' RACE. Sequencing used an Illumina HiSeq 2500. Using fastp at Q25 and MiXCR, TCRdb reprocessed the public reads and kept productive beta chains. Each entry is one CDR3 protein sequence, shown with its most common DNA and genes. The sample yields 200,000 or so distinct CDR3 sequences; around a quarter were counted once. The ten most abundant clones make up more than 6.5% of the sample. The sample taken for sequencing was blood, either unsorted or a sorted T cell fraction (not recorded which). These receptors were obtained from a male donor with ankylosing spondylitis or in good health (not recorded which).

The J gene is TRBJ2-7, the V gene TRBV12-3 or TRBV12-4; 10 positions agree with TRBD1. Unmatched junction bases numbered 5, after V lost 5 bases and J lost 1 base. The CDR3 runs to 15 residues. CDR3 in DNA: TGTGCCAGCAGTGCCGGGACAGGGGAGTCCTACGAGCAGTACTTC. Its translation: CASSAGTGESYEQYF.

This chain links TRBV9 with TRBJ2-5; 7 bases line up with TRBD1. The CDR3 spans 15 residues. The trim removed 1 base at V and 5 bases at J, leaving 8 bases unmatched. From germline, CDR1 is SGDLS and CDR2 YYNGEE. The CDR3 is CASSVRGDSLETQYF. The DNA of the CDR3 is TGTGCCAGCAGCGTACGAGGGGACAGTTTGGAGACCCAGTACTTC.

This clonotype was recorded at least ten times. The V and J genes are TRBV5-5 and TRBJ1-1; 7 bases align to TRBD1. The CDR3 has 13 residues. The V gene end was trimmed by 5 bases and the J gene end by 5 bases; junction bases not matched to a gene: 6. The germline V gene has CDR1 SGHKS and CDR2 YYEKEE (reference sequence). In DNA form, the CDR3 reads TGTGCCAGCAGTTCGACAGGGAATACTGAAGCTTTCTTT. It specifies CASSSTGNTEAFF.

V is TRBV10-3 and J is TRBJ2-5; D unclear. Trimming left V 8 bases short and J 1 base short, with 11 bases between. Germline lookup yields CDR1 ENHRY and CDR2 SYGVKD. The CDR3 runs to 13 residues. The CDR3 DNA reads TGTGCCATCGGCCAGAGTACCCAAGAGACCCAGTACTTC. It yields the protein CAIGQSTQETQYF.

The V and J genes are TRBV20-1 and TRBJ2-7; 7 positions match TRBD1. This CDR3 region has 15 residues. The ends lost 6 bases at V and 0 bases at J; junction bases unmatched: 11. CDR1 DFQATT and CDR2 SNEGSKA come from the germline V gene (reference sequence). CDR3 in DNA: TGCAGTGCGGGGGCCGGGACAGTGAACTCCTACGAGCAGTACTTC. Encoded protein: CSAGAGTVNSYEQYF.

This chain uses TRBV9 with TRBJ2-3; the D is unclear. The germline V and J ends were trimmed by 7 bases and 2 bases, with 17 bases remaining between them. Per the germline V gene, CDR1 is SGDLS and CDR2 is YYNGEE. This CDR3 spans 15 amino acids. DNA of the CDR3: TGTGCCAGCTCTGATTCGACACATTACACAGATACGCAGTATTTT. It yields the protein CASSDSTHYTDTQYF.

The CDR3 DNA sequence: TGCAGTGCTAGAGATCGCGGGGGTACCGGGGAGCTGTTTTTT. It codes for CSARDRGGTGELFF. The gene calls are TRBV20-1 and TRBJ2-2, with TRBD2 matching 7 bases. Germline values: CDR1 DFQATT, CDR2 SNEGSKA (reference sequence). This CDR3 has 14 residues. After removal of 0 bases from V and 5 bases from J, the junction contained 3 bases not matched to a gene.

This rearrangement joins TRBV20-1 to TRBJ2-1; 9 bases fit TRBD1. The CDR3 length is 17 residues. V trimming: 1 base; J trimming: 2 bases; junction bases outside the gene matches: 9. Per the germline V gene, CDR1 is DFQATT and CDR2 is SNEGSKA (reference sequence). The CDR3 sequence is CSARVTGGPITYNEQFF. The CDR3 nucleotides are TGCAGTGCTAGAGTCACAGGGGGCCCAATCACCTACAATGAGCAGTTCTTC.

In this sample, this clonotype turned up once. CDR3 coding DNA: TGTGCCAGCAGCTTGGGGCGGACAGCATCCTACGAGCAGTACTTC. It is translated as CASSLGRTASYEQYF. The chain links TRBV5-5 to TRBJ2-7; weak D call: TRBD1 (6 bases). CDR1 and CDR2 (germline): SGHKS, YYEKEE (reference sequence). V was cut by 0 bases and J by 1 base, with 11 bases left in between. The length of the CDR3 is 15 residues.

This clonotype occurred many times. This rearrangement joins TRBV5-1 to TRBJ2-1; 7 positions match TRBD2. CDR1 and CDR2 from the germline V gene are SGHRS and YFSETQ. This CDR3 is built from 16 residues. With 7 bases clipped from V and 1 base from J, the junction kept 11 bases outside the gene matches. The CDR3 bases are TGCGCCAGCCGGGCTAGCGGTGGTAAGTCCTACAATGAGCAGTTCTTC. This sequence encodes CASRASGGKSYNEQFF.

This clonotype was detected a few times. The CDR3 DNA follows: TGTGCCAGCAGTATTACAGGGAAGGGCTACACCTTC. This translates into CASSITGKGYTF. This chain connects TRBV12-3 or TRBV12-4 to TRBJ1-2, with a weak D call TRBD1 (6 bases). V was pared by 5 bases and J by 8 bases, with 12 bases between. The CDR3 consists of 12 residues.

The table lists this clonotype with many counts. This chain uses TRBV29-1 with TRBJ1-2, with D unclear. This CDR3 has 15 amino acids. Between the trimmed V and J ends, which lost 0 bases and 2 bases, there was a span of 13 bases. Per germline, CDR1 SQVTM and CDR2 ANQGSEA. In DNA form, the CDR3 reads TGCAGCGTTGAAGATAGAGGGAAGAGAAACTATGGCTACACCTTC. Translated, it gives CSVEDRGKRNYGYTF.

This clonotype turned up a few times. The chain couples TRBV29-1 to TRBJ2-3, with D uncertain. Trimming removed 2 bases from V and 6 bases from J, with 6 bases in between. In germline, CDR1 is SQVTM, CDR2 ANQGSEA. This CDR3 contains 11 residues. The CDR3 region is CSVESRDTQYF. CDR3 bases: TGCAGCGTTGAATCCCGGGATACGCAGTATTTT.

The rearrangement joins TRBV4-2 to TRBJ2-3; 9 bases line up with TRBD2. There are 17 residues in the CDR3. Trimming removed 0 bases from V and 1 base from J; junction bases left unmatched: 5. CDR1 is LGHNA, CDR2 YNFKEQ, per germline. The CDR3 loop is CASSQDWGGRGTDTQYF. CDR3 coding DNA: TGTGCCAGCAGCCAAGATTGGGGCGGGAGGGGCACAGATACGCAGTATTTT.